This T cell receptor (beta chain) comes out of a study of blood T cell repertoires in COVID-19. Germline CDR1 SNHLY, CDR2 FYNNEI. Germline trimming cut 6 bases from V and 2 bases from J; bases unmatched to any gene: 1. The length of the CDR3 is 12 residues. In the original analysis: Reference gene primer amplification gave nucleated cell count estimates. Using immunoSEQ multiplex PCR, the repertoire was profiled, and TCRdb retains in-frame clones only, with some absent. Clone size and the V and J calls come from that table; the DNA yielded D and trimming. The table has hundreds of thousands of clones, less than 85% seen once; the top ten hold about 3.8%. Details on this clone: Other DNA sequences in this sample translate to the same CDR3.

The rearrangement links TRBV2 to TRBJ2-7, with 7 bases lining up with TRBD2. The TCR sequence derives from a woman of 80 years or more with acute or convalescent COVID-19. The sequenced material came from peripheral blood. The CDR3 DNA is TGTGCCAGCAGGGGGGGGACCTACGAGCAGTACTTC. Translation gives CASRGGTYEQYF. Full variable domain (rest looked up from reference TRBV2 and TRBJ2-7): EPEVTQTPSHQVTQMGQEVILRCVPISNHLYFYWYRQILGQKVEFLVSFYNNEISEKSEIFDDQFSVERPDGSNFTLKIRSTKLEDSAMYFCASRGGTYEQYFGPGTRLTVT.